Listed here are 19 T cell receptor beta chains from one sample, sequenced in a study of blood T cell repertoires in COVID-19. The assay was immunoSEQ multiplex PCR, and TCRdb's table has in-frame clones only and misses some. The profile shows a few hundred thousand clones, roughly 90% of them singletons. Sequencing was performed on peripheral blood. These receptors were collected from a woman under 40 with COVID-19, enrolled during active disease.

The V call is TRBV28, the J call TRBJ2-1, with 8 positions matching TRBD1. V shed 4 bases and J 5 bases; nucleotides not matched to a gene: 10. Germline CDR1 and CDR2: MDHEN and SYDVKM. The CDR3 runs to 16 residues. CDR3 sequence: CASSYTRGPNNNEQFF. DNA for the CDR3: TGTGCCAGCAGTTACACCAGGGGGCCGAATAACAATGAGCAGTTCTTC.

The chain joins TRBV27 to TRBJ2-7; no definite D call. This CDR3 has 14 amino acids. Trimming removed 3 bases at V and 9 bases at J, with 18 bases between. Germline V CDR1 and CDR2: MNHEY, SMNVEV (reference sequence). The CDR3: CASSFAAWINGQYV. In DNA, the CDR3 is TGTGCCAGCAGTTTCGCGGCCTGGATAAATGGGCAGTACGTC.

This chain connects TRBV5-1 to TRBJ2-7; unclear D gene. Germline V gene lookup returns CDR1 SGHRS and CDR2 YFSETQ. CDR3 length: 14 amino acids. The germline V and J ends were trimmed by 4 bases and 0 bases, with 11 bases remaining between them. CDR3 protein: CASSPRLSSYEQYV. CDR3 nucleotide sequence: TGCGCCAGCAGCCCCAGGCTAAGCTCCTACGAGCAGTACGTC.

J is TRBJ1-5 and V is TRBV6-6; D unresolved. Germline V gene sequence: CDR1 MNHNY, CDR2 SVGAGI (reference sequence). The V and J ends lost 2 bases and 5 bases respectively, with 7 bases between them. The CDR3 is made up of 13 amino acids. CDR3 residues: CASSYGSDQPQHF. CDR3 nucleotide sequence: TGTGCCAGCAGTTACGGTTCGGATCAGCCCCAGCATTTT.

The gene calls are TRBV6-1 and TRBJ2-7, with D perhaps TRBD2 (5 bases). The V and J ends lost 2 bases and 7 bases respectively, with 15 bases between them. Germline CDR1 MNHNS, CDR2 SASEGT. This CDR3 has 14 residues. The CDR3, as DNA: TGTGCCAGCAGTGAAATCCTGGACGGCGGGGAGCAGTACTTC. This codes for CASSEILDGGEQYF.

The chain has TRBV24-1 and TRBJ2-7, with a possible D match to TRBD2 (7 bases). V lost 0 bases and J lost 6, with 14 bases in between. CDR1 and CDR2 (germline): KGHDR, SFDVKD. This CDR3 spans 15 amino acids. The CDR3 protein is CATSDLSGGGSEQYV. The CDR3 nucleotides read TGTGCCACCAGTGATTTGAGTGGGGGGGGCTCCGAGCAGTACGTC.

The CDR3 reads CASSQGGSSSQETQYF. In DNA form, the CDR3 reads TGTGCCAGCAGCCAGGGAGGTAGCTCATCCCAAGAGACCCAGTACTTC. The chain is built from TRBV4-2 and TRBJ2-5, with D possibly TRBD2 on 6 matching bases. The CDR3 extends over 16 amino acids. The germline V and J ends were trimmed by 3 bases and 1 base, with 15 bases remaining between them. CDR1 and CDR2 from the germline V gene are LGHNA and YNFKEQ.

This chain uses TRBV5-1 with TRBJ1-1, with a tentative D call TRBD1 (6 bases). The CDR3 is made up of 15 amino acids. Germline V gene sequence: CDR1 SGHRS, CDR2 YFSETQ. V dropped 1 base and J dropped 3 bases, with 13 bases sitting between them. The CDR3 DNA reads TGCGCCAGCAGCTTGAACAGGGTTGCGGACACTGAAGCTTTCTTT. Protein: CASSLNRVADTEAFF. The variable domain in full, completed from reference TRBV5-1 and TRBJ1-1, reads KAGVTQTPRYLIKTRGQQVTLSCSPISGHRSVSWYQQTPGQGLQFLFEYFSETQRNKGNFPGRFSGRQFSNSRSEMNVSTLELGDSALYLCASSLNRVADTEAFFGQGTRLTVV.

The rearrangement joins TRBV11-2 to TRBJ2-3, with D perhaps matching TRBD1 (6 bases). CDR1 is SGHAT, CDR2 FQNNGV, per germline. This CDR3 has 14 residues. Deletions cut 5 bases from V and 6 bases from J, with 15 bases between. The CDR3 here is CASSPRPGADTQYF. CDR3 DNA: TGTGCCAGCAGCCCTCGTCCAGGGGCGGATACGCAGTATTTT. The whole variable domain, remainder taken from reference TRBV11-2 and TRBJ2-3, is EAGVAQSPRYKIIEKRQSVAFWCNPISGHATLYWYQQILGQGPKLLIQFQNNGVVDDSQLPKDRFSAERLKGVDSTLKIQPAKLEDSAVYLCASSPRPGADTQYFGPGTRLTVL.

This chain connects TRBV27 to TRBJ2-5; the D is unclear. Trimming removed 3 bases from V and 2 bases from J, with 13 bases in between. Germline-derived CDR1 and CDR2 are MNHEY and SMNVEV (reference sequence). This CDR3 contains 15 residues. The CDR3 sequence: CASSFGYGEQETQYF. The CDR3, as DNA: TGTGCCAGCAGTTTCGGGTACGGAGAGCAAGAGACCCAGTACTTC.

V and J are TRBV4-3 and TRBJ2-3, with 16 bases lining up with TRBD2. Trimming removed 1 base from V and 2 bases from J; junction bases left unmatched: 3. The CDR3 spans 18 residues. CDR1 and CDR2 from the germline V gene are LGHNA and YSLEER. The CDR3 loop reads CASSQAGLAGGDTDTQYF. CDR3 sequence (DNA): TGCGCCAGCAGCCAAGCGGGACTAGCGGGGGGGGACACAGATACGCAGTATTTT.

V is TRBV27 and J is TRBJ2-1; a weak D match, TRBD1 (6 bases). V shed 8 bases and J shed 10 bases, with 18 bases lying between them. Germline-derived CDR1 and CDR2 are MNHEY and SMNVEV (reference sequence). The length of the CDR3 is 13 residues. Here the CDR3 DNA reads TGTGCCAGCGGATCATCGCTAGGGGGAGAGCAGTTCTTC. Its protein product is CASGSSLGGEQFF.

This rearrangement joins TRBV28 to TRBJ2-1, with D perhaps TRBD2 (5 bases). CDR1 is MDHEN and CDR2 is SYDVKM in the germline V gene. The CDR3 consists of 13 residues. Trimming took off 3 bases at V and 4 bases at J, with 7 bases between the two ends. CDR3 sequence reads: CASSFGVYNEQFF. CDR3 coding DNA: TGTGCCAGCAGTTTCGGGGTTTACAATGAGCAGTTCTTC.

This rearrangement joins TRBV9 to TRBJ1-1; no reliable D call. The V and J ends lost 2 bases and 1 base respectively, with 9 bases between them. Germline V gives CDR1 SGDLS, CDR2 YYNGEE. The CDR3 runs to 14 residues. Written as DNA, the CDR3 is TGTGCCAGCAGCGTTTCATCCCAGAACACTGAAGCTTTCTTT. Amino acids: CASSVSSQNTEAFF.

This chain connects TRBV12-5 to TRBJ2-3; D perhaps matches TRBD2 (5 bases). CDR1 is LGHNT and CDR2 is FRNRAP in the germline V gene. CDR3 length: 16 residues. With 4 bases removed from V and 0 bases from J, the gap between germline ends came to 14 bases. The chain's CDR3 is CASGSRLQASTDTQYF. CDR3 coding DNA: TGTGCTAGTGGTTCCCGACTACAAGCTAGCACAGATACGCAGTATTTT.

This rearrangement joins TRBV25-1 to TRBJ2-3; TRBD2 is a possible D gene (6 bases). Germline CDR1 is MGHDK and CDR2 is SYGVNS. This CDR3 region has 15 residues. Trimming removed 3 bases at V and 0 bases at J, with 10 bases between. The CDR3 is CASSEEGKSTDTQYF. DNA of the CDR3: TGTGCCAGCAGTGAGGAGGGAAAGAGCACAGATACGCAGTATTTT.

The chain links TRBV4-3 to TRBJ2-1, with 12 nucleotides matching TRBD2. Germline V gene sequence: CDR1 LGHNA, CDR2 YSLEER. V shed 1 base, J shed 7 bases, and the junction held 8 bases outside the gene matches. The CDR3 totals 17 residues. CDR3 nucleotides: TGCGCCAGCAGCCAAGCCCCGACTAGCGGGAGAGGGAATGAGCAGTTCTTC. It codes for CASSQAPTSGRGNEQFF.

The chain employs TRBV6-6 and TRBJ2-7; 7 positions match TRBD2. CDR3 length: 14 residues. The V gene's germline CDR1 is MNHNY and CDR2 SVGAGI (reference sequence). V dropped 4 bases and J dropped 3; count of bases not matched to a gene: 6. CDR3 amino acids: CASSSGGVNYEQYF. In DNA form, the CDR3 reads TGTGCCAGCAGTTCTGGGGGGGTCAACTACGAGCAGTACTTC.

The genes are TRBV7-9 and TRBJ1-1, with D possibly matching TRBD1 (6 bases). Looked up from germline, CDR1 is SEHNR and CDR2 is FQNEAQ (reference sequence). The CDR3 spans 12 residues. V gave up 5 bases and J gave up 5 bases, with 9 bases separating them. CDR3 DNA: TGTGCCAGCAGCGACAGGCTGACTGAAGCTTTCTTT. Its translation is CASSDRLTEAFF.